This T cell receptor (beta chain) originates from a study of blood T cell repertoires in COVID-19. As for the study in general: PBMCs, B-cell-depleted T cells, or T cells were the source of the cDNA or gDNA that made up the material.

Per germline, CDR1 MDHEN and CDR2 SYDVKM. This CDR3 has 14 amino acids. The ends were cut back, 6 bases at V and 2 bases at J, with 14 bases in the middle. Participants were aged about 18 to 100 years from about two dozen US areas. Assignments of participants to cohorts depended upon their own reported clinical history. The repertoire was sequenced with immunoSEQ multiplex PCR; TCRdb's copy has only in-frame clones and lacks some. There are about 140,000 clones in the sample; 84% occur only once, and less than 4% lies in the top ten. The sequenced sample consisted of PBMCs or T cells enriched from blood (not recorded which). The genes are TRBV28 and TRBJ2-7; D is uncertain. The receptor was isolated from a woman aged 45-60 years with acute COVID-19. Written as DNA, the CDR3 is TGTGCCAGCAGCGCGAGGCAGCCTCCCTACGAGCAGTACTTC. Residues: CASSARQPPYEQYF.